These T cell receptor beta chains were read from a single sample in a study of blood T cell repertoires in COVID-19. The method was immunoSEQ multiplex PCR; TCRdb's version includes in-frame clones alone and lacks a portion of them. This repertoire shows approximately 63,000 clones, around 91% found once; its top ten account for 18%. The sequencing sample was made of peripheral blood. These receptors originate from a woman aged 55-70 years with COVID-19, enrolled during active disease. The CDR3 runs from the conserved cysteine through the conserved F or W. A D gene is named only where the DNA matches it firmly. Not every row has a clone size; where given, it reads once, few, many or a size class.

cdr3_aa cdr3_nt cdr3_length j_call clone_size v_call d_call
CASGIGTDYEQYF TGCGCCAGCGGGATTGGGACAGACTACGAGCAGTACTTC 13 TRBJ2-7 - TRBV5-1 TRBD1
CASSLVGSRSSYNEQFF TGCGCCAGCAGCTTGGTCGGCTCGAGGAGCTCCTACAATGAGCAGTTCTTC 17 TRBJ2-1 - TRBV5-1 -
CASSLVIGGGNEQYF TGCGCCAGCAGCTTGGTTATCGGGGGAGGAAACGAGCAGTACTTC 15 TRBJ2-7 - TRBV5-1 -
CASSDSGSSYNEQFF TGCGCCAGCAGCGACAGCGGGAGCTCCTACAATGAGCAGTTCTTC 15 TRBJ2-1 - TRBV4-1 TRBD2
CASSYGTGQETQYF TGTGCCAGCAGTTACGGGACAGGACAAGAGACCCAGTACTTC 14 TRBJ2-5 - TRBV6-5 TRBD1
CASSLAGGTKPTEAFF TGCGCCAGCAGCTTGGCAGGGGGCACGAAGCCCACTGAAGCTTTCTTT 16 TRBJ1-1 - TRBV5-1 TRBD1
CASSYSSLSYEQYF TGTGCCAGCAGTTACTCGTCCCTTTCCTACGAGCAGTACTTC 14 TRBJ2-7 - TRBV6-5 -
CASSTKDRIGELFF TGTGCCAGCAGCACCAAAGACAGGATCGGGGAGCTGTTTTTT 14 TRBJ2-2 once TRBV5-4 -
CASSDVGRGGSQPQHF TGTGCCAGCAGTGACGTGGGAAGGGGGGGGAGTCAGCCCCAGCATTTT 16 TRBJ1-5 - TRBV6-2/TRBV6-3 -
CASSVYRTGANVLTF TGTGCCAGCAGCGTTTACAGGACTGGGGCCAACGTCCTGACTTTC 15 TRBJ2-6 - TRBV9 -
CSVITGADTQYF TGCAGCGTCATAACAGGGGCAGATACGCAGTATTTT 12 TRBJ2-3 - TRBV29-1 TRBD1
CASSLHPGQKYEAFF TGTGCCAGCAGCCTCCATCCGGGACAGAAGTATGAAGCTTTCTTT 15 TRBJ1-1 - TRBV7-6 TRBD1
CASSPTGQGYEQYF TGTGCCAGTAGTCCCACAGGACAGGGCTACGAGCAGTACTTC 14 TRBJ2-7 - TRBV19 TRBD1
CASSPLATENTEAFF TGTGCCAGCAGCCCCCTCGCGACAGAGAACACTGAAGCTTTCTTT 15 TRBJ1-1 - TRBV9 -
CASTSASGRVTGELFF TGTGCCAGTACCTCTGCTAGCGGGAGAGTCACCGGGGAGCTGTTTTTT 16 TRBJ2-2 - TRBV19 TRBD2
CASRAVNTEAFF TGTGCCAGCAGAGCGGTGAACACTGAAGCTTTCTTT 12 TRBJ1-1 - TRBV6-5 -
CASSLTGGTDTQYF TGTGCCAGCAGCTTAACCGGGGGAACAGATACGCAGTATTTT 14 TRBJ2-3 - TRBV7-3 -
CASSQPGQGNQPQHF TGTGCCAGCAGTCAGCCGGGACAGGGCAATCAGCCCCAGCATTTT 15 TRBJ1-5 - TRBV28 TRBD1
CASRGGLLNTEAFF TGCGCCAGCAGGGGGGGACTCCTAAACACTGAAGCTTTCTTT 14 TRBJ1-1 - TRBV10-2 -
CASSLTQVLTGELFF TGCGCCAGCAGCTTGACACAGGTTTTAACCGGGGAGCTGTTTTTT 15 TRBJ2-2 - TRBV5-1 -
CASSLGPPGVGTEAFF TGTGCCAGCAGCTTAGGGCCTCCGGGGGTAGGCACTGAAGCTTTCTTT 16 TRBJ1-1 - TRBV7-2 -
CSVAGVSNYGYTF TGCAGCGTAGCAGGGGTATCGAACTATGGCTACACCTTC 13 TRBJ1-2 - TRBV29-1 -
CAGTGNSGNTIYF TGTGCCGGCACGGGAAACTCTGGAAACACCATATATTTT 13 TRBJ1-3 - TRBV30 -
CASSFRGQGRAVTEAFF TGTGCCAGCAGCTTTCGTGGGCAGGGGCGAGCGGTCACTGAAGCTTTCTTT 17 TRBJ1-1 - TRBV7-8 -
CASTLDRGEQYF TGTGCCAGCACCTTGGACAGGGGCGAGCAGTACTTC 12 TRBJ2-7 - TRBV18 TRBD1
CASSLATVTNEKLFF TGTGCCAGCAGCTTAGCTACAGTCACTAATGAAAAACTGTTTTTT 15 TRBJ1-4 - TRBV7-2 -
CASSLWLAGAPSSYEQYF TGTGCCAGCAGCTTATGGCTAGCGGGAGCCCCGAGCTCCTACGAGCAGTACTTC 18 TRBJ2-7 - TRBV7-9 TRBD2
CASSTAPRVDTQYF TGCGCCAGCAGCACGGCACCCCGGGTGGATACGCAGTATTTT 14 TRBJ2-3 - TRBV5-1 -
CASRSGQGLENEQFF TGTGCCAGCAGATCGGGACAGGGGCTAGAAAATGAGCAGTTCTTC 15 TRBJ2-1 - TRBV11-2 TRBD1
CASSHNAGQGAGGYTF TGCGCCAGCAGCCACAACGCGGGACAGGGGGCGGGAGGCTACACCTTC 16 TRBJ1-2 - TRBV4-3 TRBD1
CATRIGGIGYGYTF TGTGCCACCCGAATAGGGGGTATAGGCTATGGCTACACCTTC 14 TRBJ1-2 - TRBV6-5 -
CASSDSAGQPQHF TGTGCCAGCAGTGACTCAGCCGGTCAGCCCCAGCATTTT 13 TRBJ1-5 - TRBV6-4 -
CASSLRTSVYNEQFF TGTGCCAGCAGCCTGAGGACTAGCGTATACAATGAGCAGTTCTTC 15 TRBJ2-1 - TRBV5-4 TRBD2
CASSGIAGGDTQYF TGTGCCAGCAGTGGAATAGCGGGAGGAGATACGCAGTATTTT 14 TRBJ2-3 - TRBV6-4 TRBD2
CASSLSGTSGSWYEQYF TGCGCCAGCAGCCTTTCCGGGACTAGCGGGAGCTGGTACGAGCAGTACTTC 17 TRBJ2-7 - TRBV4-1 TRBD2
CSASIAGSSYNEQFF TGCAGTGCTAGTATAGCGGGGAGCTCCTACAATGAGCAGTTCTTC 15 TRBJ2-1 - TRBV20-1 TRBD2
CASSPSQTGARGYTF TGTGCCAGCTCACCGTCCCAAACAGGGGCAAGGGGCTACACCTTC 15 TRBJ1-2 - TRBV18 TRBD1
CASSRQGIGHTEAFF TGTGCCAGCAGCCGACAGGGAATTGGGCACACTGAAGCTTTCTTT 15 TRBJ1-1 - TRBV6-5 TRBD1
CASSLTGGNTEAFF TGTGCCAGCAGTTTAACAGGGGGGAACACTGAAGCTTTCTTT 14 TRBJ1-1 - TRBV6-2/TRBV6-3 TRBD1
CASDRGNGNTIYF TGTGCCAGCGATAGGGGAAATGGAAACACCATATATTTT 13 TRBJ1-3 - TRBV12-3/TRBV12-4 -
CASSPQVSGEQPQHF TGTGCCAGCAGCCCCCAAGTGTCAGGGGAACAGCCCCAGCATTTT 15 TRBJ1-5 few TRBV7-9 -
CASSSGTPYAQHF TGTGCCAGCAGTTCCGGGACACCGTACGCCCAGCATTTT 13 TRBJ1-5 - TRBV27 -
CSASGGQGSANYGYTF TGCAGTGCTAGTGGGGGACAGGGTAGCGCTAACTATGGCTACACCTTC 16 TRBJ1-2 - TRBV20-1 TRBD1
CASSLWTVQSEQFF TGCGCCAGCAGCTTGTGGACAGTTCAAAGTGAGCAGTTCTTC 14 TRBJ2-1 - TRBV5-1 -
CASSSTTGELFF TGTGCCAGCAGCTCCACGACAGGGGAGCTGTTTTTT 12 TRBJ2-2 - TRBV5-4 -
CASSLSPGQNTEAFF TGTGCCAGCAGCTTAAGCCCGGGACAGAACACTGAAGCTTTCTTT 15 TRBJ1-1 - TRBV7-2 -
CASSLDLHGGTNEKLFF TGTGCCAGCAGCTTAGATCTTCACGGGGGAACTAATGAAAAACTGTTTTTT 17 TRBJ1-4 few TRBV11-3 -
CASSSGDRGPETQYF TGTGCCAGCAGCTCGGGGGACAGGGGCCCAGAGACCCAGTACTTC 15 TRBJ2-5 - TRBV13 TRBD1
CASSLIRGNTIYF TGTGCCAGCAGCTTAATCCGGGGAAACACCATATATTTT 13 TRBJ1-3 - TRBV11-1 -
CASRSQGAPQRSGYTF TGCGCCAGCAGGAGTCAGGGGGCGCCTCAACGCTCTGGCTACACCTTC 16 TRBJ1-2 - TRBV10-2 TRBD1